The clone carrying this T cell receptor (beta chain) turned up a few times. Germline values: CDR1 MNHEY, CDR2 SMNVEV (reference sequence). V was shortened by 7 bases and J by 1 base, with 12 bases between the two germline ends. The CDR3 has 14 amino acids. This record belongs to a study of cytomegalovirus exposure and HLA in healthy donors. Clones were sequenced by immunoSEQ multiplex PCR, and TCRdb holds only the in-frame ones, with some missing. Of 200,000 to 250,000 clones in the sample, around 86% were seen once. This receptor was taken from a young woman in good health and CMV-seropositive. V usage is TRBV27 and J usage is TRBJ2-3, with D perhaps TRBD2 (5 bases). Input material: PBMCs. The CDR3, as DNA: TGTGCCAGCAAGGCTAGCCGTGGCACAGATACGCAGTATTTT. This codes for CASKASRGTDTQYF.